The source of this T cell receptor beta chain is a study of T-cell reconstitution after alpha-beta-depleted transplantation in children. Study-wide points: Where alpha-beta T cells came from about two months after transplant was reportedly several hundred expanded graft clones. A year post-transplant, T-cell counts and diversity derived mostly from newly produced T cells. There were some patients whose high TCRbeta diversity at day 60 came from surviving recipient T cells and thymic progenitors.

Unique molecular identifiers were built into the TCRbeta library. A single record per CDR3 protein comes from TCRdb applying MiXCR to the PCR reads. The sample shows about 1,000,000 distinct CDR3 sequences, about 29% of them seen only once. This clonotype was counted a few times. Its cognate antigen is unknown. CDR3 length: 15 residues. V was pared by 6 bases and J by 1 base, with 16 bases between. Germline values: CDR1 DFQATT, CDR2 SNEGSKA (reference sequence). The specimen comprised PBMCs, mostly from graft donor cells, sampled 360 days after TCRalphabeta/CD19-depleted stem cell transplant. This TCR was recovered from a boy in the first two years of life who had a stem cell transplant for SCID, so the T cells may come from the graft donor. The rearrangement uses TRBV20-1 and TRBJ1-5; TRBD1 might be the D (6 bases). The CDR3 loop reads CSAASQGKSNQPQHF. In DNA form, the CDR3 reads TGCAGTGCCGCCTCGCAGGGGAAGAGCAATCAGCCCCAGCATTTT.